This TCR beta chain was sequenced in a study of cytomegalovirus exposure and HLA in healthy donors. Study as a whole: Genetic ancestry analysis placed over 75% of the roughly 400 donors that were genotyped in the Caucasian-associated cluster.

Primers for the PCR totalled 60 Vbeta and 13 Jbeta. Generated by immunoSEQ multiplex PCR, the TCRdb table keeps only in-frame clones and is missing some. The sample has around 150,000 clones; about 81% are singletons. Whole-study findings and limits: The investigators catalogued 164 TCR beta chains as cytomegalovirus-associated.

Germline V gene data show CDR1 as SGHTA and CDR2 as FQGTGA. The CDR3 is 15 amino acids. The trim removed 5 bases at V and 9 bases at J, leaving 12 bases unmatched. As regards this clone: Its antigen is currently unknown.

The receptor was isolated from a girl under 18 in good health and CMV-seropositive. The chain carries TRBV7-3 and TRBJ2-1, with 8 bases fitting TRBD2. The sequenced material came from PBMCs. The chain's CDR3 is CASSPQGLAGGEQFF. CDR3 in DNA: TGTGCCAGCAGCCCTCAGGGACTGGCGGGAGGTGAGCAGTTCTTC.